This TCR beta chain was recovered during a study of blood T cell repertoires in COVID-19. Study-level background: The United States, Italy and Spain provided the acute and convalescent COVID-19 samples. PBMCs, B-cell-depleted T cells, or T cells were the source of the cDNA or gDNA that made up the material.

Only in-frame clones appear in the TCRdb table, and some are missing; sequencing was by immunoSEQ multiplex PCR. The sample records approximately 150,000 clones, roughly 87% being singletons. The TCR comes from a woman aged 50 to 60 with acute or convalescent COVID-19. The specimen sequenced was peripheral blood.

CDR3 residues: CASSLIGTGTGFSYGYTF. The CDR3 nucleotides read TGTGCCAGCAGTTTAATAGGGACAGGTACTGGCTTTAGCTATGGCTACACCTTC. The chain links TRBV27 to TRBJ1-2; 8 bases match TRBD1. The length of the CDR3 is 18 residues. V gave up 2 bases and J gave up 4 bases; unmatched junction bases: 15. Per germline, CDR1 MNHEY and CDR2 SMNVEV (reference sequence).